This T cell receptor beta chain was recovered during a study of T cell responses to AZD1222 COVID-19 vaccine. Background on the study: Pooling of second doses given at about 4 or about 12 weeks was done. Broader study findings: Females made up more of the donors, who were largely white British, and clonal diversity may have come out too low.

Only one count was recorded for this clone. Its antigen is currently unknown. TCRdb's copy holds only in-frame clones and misses some; the assay was immunoSEQ multiplex PCR. The data contain 100,000 to 150,000 clones, roughly nine tenths of them seen just once; the ten biggest clones take up 1.7%. The source was peripheral blood, collected on day 0 of AZD1222 vaccination. The clonotype originates from an adult in good health.

CDR3 sequence reads: CASSHGVNTEAFF. The DNA for the CDR3 is TGTGCCAGCAGTCATGGCGTGAACACTGAAGCTTTCTTT. The chain joins TRBV5-8 to TRBJ1-1; D unclear. The V gene lost 5 bases and the J gene lost 0 bases, with 8 bases spanning the gap. The germline V gene encodes CDR1 SGHTS and CDR2 YDEGEE. The CDR3 is 13 residues long.